What follows describes a single T cell receptor beta chain. The antigen remains undetermined. The CDR3 sequence is 15 residues long. Germline CDR1 is SNHLY and CDR2 is FYNNEI. Trimming took 6 bases from V and 0 from J, leaving 13 bases between them. This sample was included in a study of cytomegalovirus exposure and HLA in healthy donors. Amplification used 60 Vbeta primers and 13 Jbeta primers. Profiled with immunoSEQ multiplex PCR; TCRdb holds only in-frame clones, not every one. The table lists 150,000 to 200,000 clones, around 68% of them singletons. Whole-study findings and limits: A later analysis linked a missense DCLRE1C variant to TCR beta V- and J-gene trimming.

All donors participated as healthy donors of bone marrow. At the time of sampling, donors were nominally healthy, though unrecorded immune exposures were likely. This receptor was identified in a man aged 50-59 years in good health and CMV-seronegative. The chain carries TRBV2 and TRBJ2-3; possible D gene TRBD1, 6 bases. The sample consisted of PBMCs. The chain's CDR3 is CASRRDMASTDTQYF. In nucleotides, the CDR3 is TGTGCCAGCAGGAGGGACATGGCTAGCACAGATACGCAGTATTTT.